A selection of T cell receptor beta chains follows, all from one sample in a study of OX40 agonist ivuxolimab in advanced cancers. TCRdb's table, derived via immunoSEQ multiplex PCR, lists solely in-frame clones and lacks some. The sample holds around 80,000 clones; around 90% are singletons and the top ten take under 3%. Sequencing used CD4+ or CD8+ T cells sorted from blood, obtained in a trial of the OX40 agonist ivuxolimab. Every receptor here comes from an adult with an advanced solid tumor such as melanoma, head and neck, liver or kidney cancer. CDR3s include the opening cysteine and the closing phenylalanine or tryptophan. D genes are given only for firm matches. For some rows the clone size is stated as once, few or many, or as a class when expanded; others skip it.

clone size,V gene,D gene,J gene,CDR3 DNA,CDR3 protein
NA,TRBV28,TRBD1,TRBJ2-1,TGTGCCAGCAGCGACACAGGGACAGTCACCTACAATGAGCAGTTCTTC,CASSDTGTVTYNEQFF
NA,TRBV10-3,NA,TRBJ2-3,TGTGCCATCAGTGAGTATAGGGGGGCGACTACAGATACGCAGTATTTT,CAISEYRGATTDTQYF
NA,TRBV6-5,NA,TRBJ1-1,TGTGCCAGCAGTTACCAGGGGAACACTGAAGCTTTCTTT,CASSYQGNTEAFF
NA,TRBV28,TRBD1,TRBJ1-2,TGTGCCAGCAGTTCCGGACAGGGGCGAGGCTACACCTTC,CASSSGQGRGYTF
few,TRBV7-2,NA,TRBJ1-3,TGTGCCAGCGCAAGGGAAGGAAACACCATATATTTT,CASAREGNTIYF
NA,TRBV30,NA,TRBJ1-6,TGTGCCTGGAGGTCAGGTTATAATTCACCCCTCCACTTT,CAWRSGYNSPLHF
few,TRBV5-1,NA,TRBJ1-6,TGCGCCAGCAGCGTAGAGATCAATAATTCACCCCTCCACTTT,CASSVEINNSPLHF
NA,TRBV7-2,NA,TRBJ1-6,TGTGCCAGCAGCTTGGGGACTTCAAGTTCCCTCCACTTT,CASSLGTSSSLHF
NA,TRBV6-1,NA,TRBJ1-5,TGTGCCAGCAGTGAGAATCCCCCGTCTACTAGCAATCAGCCCCAGCATTTT,CASSENPPSTSNQPQHF
NA,TRBV5-1,TRBD1,TRBJ2-2,TGCGCCAGCAGCTGGGACAGGGGCAACGGGGAGCTGTTTTTT,CASSWDRGNGELFF
NA,TRBV28,TRBD2,TRBJ2-1,TGTGCCAGCAGTTTCGGCGGGGGGGGAAATGAGCAGTTCTTC,CASSFGGGGNEQFF
NA,TRBV5-4,TRBD2,TRBJ2-1,TGTGCCAGCAGCCCCACTAGCGACCACAATGAGCAGTTCTTC,CASSPTSDHNEQFF
NA,TRBV5-1,NA,TRBJ1-3,TGCGCCAGCAGCTTGTCCGGGTCCTCTGGAAACACCATATATTTT,CASSLSGSSGNTIYF
NA,TRBV6-5,NA,TRBJ2-3,TGTGCCAGCAGACGAGGATCCACAGATACGCAGTATTTT,CASRRGSTDTQYF
NA,TRBV4-3,TRBD2,TRBJ2-5,TGCGCCAGCAGCCCTAGCTGGGGGGGAAGGGAGACCCAGTACTTC,CASSPSWGGRETQYF
NA,TRBV19,NA,TRBJ2-5,TGTGCCAGTAGTTCGGGACTTTACCAAGAGACCCAGTACTTC,CASSSGLYQETQYF
NA,TRBV28,NA,TRBJ1-2,TGTGCCAGCAGTTCGCAGGGGCAAGGTTCGCGGGGCTACACCTTC,CASSSQGQGSRGYTF
NA,TRBV6-1,NA,TRBJ1-2,TGTGCCAGCAGTGGCCCGACAGGAAAACCCTCTTCCTCATATGGCTACACCTTC,CASSGPTGKPSSSYGYTF
NA,TRBV7-6,NA,TRBJ1-1,TGTGCCAGCAGCTTAGCGGCAGGGACCACTGAAGCTTTCTTT,CASSLAAGTTEAFF
NA,TRBV7-3,NA,TRBJ2-3,TGTGCCAGCAGCTTTAGGGGCAGCACAGATACGCAGTATTTT,CASSFRGSTDTQYF
NA,TRBV6-1,TRBD1,TRBJ2-3,TGTGCCAGCAGTGAAGGACAGGGGAGAGATACGCAGTATTTT,CASSEGQGRDTQYF
NA,TRBV5-1,NA,TRBJ2-6,TGCGCCAGCAGCGAAGACCCTGGGGCCAACGTCCTGACTTTC,CASSEDPGANVLTF
NA,TRBV7-3,TRBD1,TRBJ2-5,TGTGCCAGCAGCCCAGGGACAGTAGGGGAGACCCAGTACTTC,CASSPGTVGETQYF
once,TRBV18,NA,TRBJ2-4,TGTGCCAGCTCACCATCAACAGAGCTAGCCAAAAACATTCAGTACTTC,CASSPSTELAKNIQYF
once,TRBV4-3,NA,TRBJ2-1,TGCGCCAGCAGCCAAGATCTGGGGTTGACCTACAATGAGCAGTTCTTC,CASSQDLGLTYNEQFF
NA,TRBV30,NA,TRBJ2-4,TGTGCCCTAGCCAAAAACATTCAGTACTTC,CALAKNIQYF
NA,TRBV28,NA,TRBJ1-1,TGTGCCAGCGGACAGAACACTGAAGCTTTCTTT,CASGQNTEAFF
NA,TRBV28,NA,TRBJ1-3,TGTGCCAGCAGTTTTTTGGGCGACTCTGGAAACACCATATATTTT,CASSFLGDSGNTIYF
NA,TRBV5-6,NA,TRBJ1-3,TGTGCCAGCAGCCTCAGGACAGTCTCTGGAAACACCATATATTTT,CASSLRTVSGNTIYF
NA,TRBV5-4,NA,TRBJ1-2,TGTGCCAGCAGCTCCCAGGCGGCAGTCACTAGCCTATCCTATGGCTACACCTTC,CASSSQAAVTSLSYGYTF
NA,TRBV19,TRBD1,TRBJ1-1,TGTGCCAGTAGACAGGGGGCGTTGAACACTGAAGCTTTCTTT,CASRQGALNTEAFF
NA,TRBV20-1,NA,TRBJ2-3,TGCAGTGCTAGTAGGAATACGCAGTATTTT,CSASRNTQYF
NA,TRBV5-8,TRBD1,TRBJ2-3,TGTGCCAGCAGCTACGGACAGGACCCTTCCACAGATACGCAGTATTTT,CASSYGQDPSTDTQYF
NA,TRBV9,NA,TRBJ1-1,TGTGCCAGCAGCGTTAGAGGAGGATTCGGCACTGAAGCTTTCTTT,CASSVRGGFGTEAFF
NA,TRBV29-1,TRBD2,TRBJ2-1,TGCAGCGTTCGACGTACTAGCGGGGATACCTACAATGAGCAGTTCTTC,CSVRRTSGDTYNEQFF
once,TRBV19,TRBD1,TRBJ2-2,TGTGCCAGTACCCCCTTGGGACAGTCGAACGCCGGGGAGCTGTTTTTT,CASTPLGQSNAGELFF
NA,TRBV15,NA,TRBJ1-1,TGTGCCACCAGCACGCATCTCGGGGGCTCGGTGAACACTGAAGCTTTCTTT,CATSTHLGGSVNTEAFF
NA,TRBV18,TRBD1,TRBJ1-5,TGTGCCAGCTCACCAGACAGGGGTGGAAATCAGCCCCAGCATTTT,CASSPDRGGNQPQHF
few,TRBV19,NA,TRBJ1-6,TGTGCCAGTAGTATTACGCCAGGCTATTCACCCCTCCACTTT,CASSITPGYSPLHF
NA,TRBV6-6,TRBD1,TRBJ1-4,TGTGCCAGCAGTTACTCCGGACAGGGGAGTGAAAAACTGTTTTTT,CASSYSGQGSEKLFF
NA,TRBV7-4,NA,TRBJ1-5,TGTGCCAGCAGCCCCGCCTGGACCAATCAGCCCCAGCATTTT,CASSPAWTNQPQHF
NA,TRBV7-6,TRBD1,TRBJ1-2,TGTGCCAGCAGCTCAATACCCACCGGGACAGGAGGAGAGGGGAATGGCTACACCTTC,CASSSIPTGTGGEGNGYTF
NA,TRBV28,NA,TRBJ1-1,TGTGCCAGCAGTCTCACGTACACTGAAGCTTTCTTT,CASSLTYTEAFF
NA,TRBV28,NA,TRBJ2-2,TGTGCCAGCAGTTCGGCGGGACTTTTCCTCACGAACACCGGGGAGCTGTTTTTT,CASSSAGLFLTNTGELFF
NA,TRBV28,NA,TRBJ1-2,TGTGCCAGCAGTTTATTTCGGCCTAACTATGGCTACACCTTC,CASSLFRPNYGYTF
NA,TRBV18,NA,TRBJ2-1,TGTGCCAGCTCACCACAAAAAGGGCTCCTACGCTACAATGAGCAGTTCTTC,CASSPQKGLLRYNEQFF
NA,TRBV28,NA,TRBJ1-4,TGTGCCAGCAGTTCACAGGAAAAACTGTTTTTT,CASSSQEKLFF
NA,TRBV6-1,NA,TRBJ1-1,TGTGCCAGCAGTGACCTCGCCGACACTGAAGCTTTCTTT,CASSDLADTEAFF
NA,TRBV28,TRBD1,TRBJ1-5,TGTGCCAGCAGTTATTCCGGGACAGGGGATCAGCCCCAGCATTTT,CASSYSGTGDQPQHF
NA,TRBV6-6,NA,TRBJ1-1,TGTGCCAGCAGTTACGCAGGGCCCACTGAAGCTTTCTTT,CASSYAGPTEAFF
few,TRBV7-9,TRBD1,TRBJ1-6,TGTGCCAGCAGCTTACAGGGGGCTAATTCACCCCTCCACTTT,CASSLQGANSPLHF
NA,TRBV19,TRBD1,TRBJ1-1,TGTGCCAGTAGTCCGGACAGGGGAGGGACTGAAGCTTTCTTT,CASSPDRGGTEAFF
NA,TRBV5-4,TRBD1,TRBJ2-7,TGTGCCAGCAGTATGGACAGGGATCGCGAGCAGTACTTC,CASSMDRDREQYF